This TCR beta chain originates from a study of blood T cell repertoires in COVID-19. Using immunoSEQ multiplex PCR, the repertoire was profiled, and TCRdb retains in-frame clones only, with some absent. Among more than 250,000 clones listed, approximately 92% were seen once. The study drew participants aged about 18 to 95 years from about two dozen US areas. The study assigned cohorts using participant-reported clinical history. What the recovered Cohort 3 donors had was two negative PCRs, clearance, or symptom resolution. Germline V lookup: CDR1 MDHEN, CDR2 SYDVKM. Trimming pared 4 bases from V and 0 bases from J, leaving 18 bases between. This CDR3 spans 17 amino acids.

The sequence was collected from a young woman who had recovered from COVID-19. Sequenced sample: PBMCs or T cells enriched from blood (not recorded which). The V call is TRBV28, the J call TRBJ1-1, with D possibly TRBD1 on 6 matching bases. The CDR3 DNA reads as TGTGCCAGCAGTTCGGCCGCTGCCGGGACACTGAACACTGAAGCTTTCTTT. It encodes CASSSAAAGTLNTEAFF.